Reported below is one TCR beta chain. This specimen belongs to a study of T cell changes during pregnancy in multiple sclerosis. The V gene's germline CDR1 is WNHNN and CDR2 SYGVQD (reference sequence). The CDR3 is made up of 14 amino acids. V lost 3 bases and J lost 2, with 8 bases in between. Generated by immunoSEQ multiplex PCR, the TCRdb table keeps only in-frame clones and is missing some. The top ten clones hold less than 2% of a sample with tens of thousands of clones, approximately 91% of them seen once. Sequencing used peripheral blood, obtained in the first trimester of pregnancy. This sequence originates from a female donor with multiple sclerosis, enrolled in a pregnancy study. The chain is built from TRBV10-1 and TRBJ2-4; TRBD2 is a possible D gene (5 bases). The CDR3: CASSDGDTKNIQYF. CDR3 DNA sequence: TGCGCCAGCAGTGACGGGGATACCAAAAACATTCAGTACTTC.